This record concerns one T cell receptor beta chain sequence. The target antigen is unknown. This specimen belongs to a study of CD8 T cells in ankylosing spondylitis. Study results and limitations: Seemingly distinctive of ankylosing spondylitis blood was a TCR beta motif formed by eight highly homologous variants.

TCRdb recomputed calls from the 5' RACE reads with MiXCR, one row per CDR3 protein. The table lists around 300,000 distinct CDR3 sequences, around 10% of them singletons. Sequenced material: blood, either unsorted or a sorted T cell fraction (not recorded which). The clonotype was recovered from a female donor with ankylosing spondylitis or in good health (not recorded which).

The CDR3, as DNA: TGTGCCAGCAGCTTAGATCCCCGGACCAACTATGGCTACACCTTC. As protein: CASSLDPRTNYGYTF. V and J are TRBV11-2 and TRBJ1-2; D not certain. V was trimmed by 0 bases and J by 2 bases, leaving 10 bases between them. Germline V lookup: CDR1 SGHAT, CDR2 FQNNGV. This CDR3 has 15 residues.